A single sample is the source of the 23 T cell receptor beta chains below, sequenced in a study of T-cell reconstitution after alpha-beta-depleted transplantation in children. Preparing the TCRbeta library involved the use of unique molecular identifiers. Each CDR3 protein is one row after TCRdb ran MiXCR on the PCR reads. The table has approximately 130,000 distinct CDR3 sequences, about 9.9% seen once. The sequenced sample was PBMCs, mostly from graft donor cells, obtained 180 days after TCRalphabeta/CD19-depleted stem cell transplant. The receptors stem from a girl under three years old who had a stem cell transplant for combined immunodeficiency, so the T cells may come from the graft donor.

Many counts were recorded for this clonotype. The rearrangement links TRBV12-3 or TRBV12-4 to TRBJ2-7, with D maybe TRBD1 (6 bases). The V end lost 4 bases, the J end lost 4 bases, and 8 bases lay between the germline ends. The CDR3 runs to 12 residues. In DNA form, the CDR3 reads TGTGCCAGCAGTTCCCAGGGGTACGAGCAGTACTTC. It encodes CASSSQGYEQYF.

This clonotype was seen repeatedly, ten times or more. The rearrangement uses TRBV5-6 and TRBJ2-5; D assignment may be TRBD1 or TRBD2 (5 bases each). Germline V CDR1 and CDR2: SGHDT, YYEEEE. The CDR3 has 15 residues. V was shortened by 4 bases and J by 4 bases, with 17 bases between the two germline ends. The CDR3 DNA reads as TGTGCCAGCAGCCGAGGGTCAGGGATCCTAGAGACCCAGTACTTC. It codes for CASSRGSGILETQYF.

The chain is built from TRBV4-3 and TRBJ1-1; D unclear. Germline V gene sequence: CDR1 LGHNA, CDR2 YSLEER. The CDR3 runs to 15 residues. Trimming removed 1 base from V and 0 bases from J, with 9 bases in between. The CDR3 nucleotides read TGCGCCAGCAGCCAAGGTCTACAGTTGAACACTGAAGCTTTCTTT. This translates into CASSQGLQLNTEAFF.

The chain links TRBV14 to TRBJ2-5, with TRBD1 matching over 9 bases. The V segment lost 0 bases and the J segment 5 bases; nucleotides outside the gene matches: 7. Germline V gene data show CDR1 as SGHDN and CDR2 as FVKESK. This CDR3 spans 16 amino acids. The CDR3 DNA reads as TGTGCCAGCAGCCAAGATGCGGGACAGGGCCAGGAGACCCAGTACTTC. It encodes CASSQDAGQGQETQYF.

This clonotype was picked up a small number of times. The V gene is TRBV5-1, the J gene TRBJ2-5, with 8 bases that match TRBD1. Germline V CDR1 and CDR2: SGHRS, YFSETQ. The J segment lost 5 bases and the V segment lost 0 bases, leaving 9 bases of the junction unmatched. This CDR3 is 16 amino acids long. The CDR3 loop reads CASSLEGGQVRETQYF. The CDR3 nucleotides read TGCGCCAGCAGCTTGGAAGGGGGACAGGTCCGGGAGACCCAGTACTTC.

This clonotype has more than one count but fewer than ten. This rearrangement joins TRBV5-1 to TRBJ1-1; no clear D. V was shortened by 2 bases and J by 0 bases, with 5 bases between the two germline ends. Germline lookup yields CDR1 SGHRS and CDR2 YFSETQ. This CDR3 has 13 residues. The CDR3 nucleotides are TGCGCCAGCAGCTTCGGCATGAACACTGAAGCTTTCTTT. Translating it yields CASSFGMNTEAFF.

This clonotype was found a few times. The CDR3 region has the DNA TGTGCCAGCAGTTTAGTTGCGGGAGGGCCCCATGAGCAGTTCTTC. Encoded protein: CASSLVAGGPHEQFF. The chain joins TRBV27 to TRBJ2-1; 9 bases are a match to TRBD2. V shed 2 bases and J 8 bases; nucleotides not matched to a gene: 7. Germline lookup yields CDR1 MNHEY and CDR2 SMNVEV (reference sequence). This CDR3 is 15 amino acids long.

This clonotype has only a few counts. The chain couples TRBV7-8 to TRBJ2-7, with TRBD2 identical over 9 bases. Per germline, CDR1 SGHVS and CDR2 FQNEAQ. V was clipped by 3 bases and J by 3 bases; unmatched bases: 3. This CDR3 region has 14 residues. CDR3 loop: CASSLGLAYYEQYF. CDR3 DNA: TGTGCCAGCAGCTTGGGACTAGCCTACTACGAGCAGTACTTC.

The V call is TRBV6-2 or TRBV6-3, the J call TRBJ2-1, with TRBD2 matching 10 bases. Trimming cost V 6 bases and J 1 base; bases outside gene matches: 12. CDR1 is MNHEY and CDR2 is SVGEGT in the germline V gene. The CDR3 is made up of 18 amino acids. In nucleotides, the CDR3 is TGTGCCAGCAGGGATCGGAGTAGCGGGGGGAAGTCCTACAATGAGCAGTTCTTC. Its translation: CASRDRSSGGKSYNEQFF.

This clonotype has only a few counts. This chain links TRBV20-1 with TRBJ2-5, with a possible D match to TRBD1 (5 bases). The CDR3 has 13 residues. The V end lost 5 bases, the J end lost 4 bases, and 14 bases lay between the germline ends. CDR1 and CDR2 from the germline V gene are DFQATT and SNEGSKA (reference sequence). The CDR3 here is CSAPPQGGETQYF. The CDR3 DNA is TGCAGTGCTCCCCCCCAGGGTGGAGAGACCCAGTACTTC.

This clonotype occurred a few times. The rearrangement uses TRBV10-3 and TRBJ2-2; 10 bases are a match to TRBD1. The V gene end was trimmed by 8 bases and the J gene end by 3 bases; junction bases not matched to a gene: 9. The CDR3 has 16 amino acids. Germline CDR1 and CDR2: ENHRY and SYGVKD. CDR3 nucleotide sequence: TGTGCCATCTCCCACGGACAGGGGGTAGACACCGGGGAGCTGTTTTTT. As protein: CAISHGQGVDTGELFF.

This clonotype has just a few counts. The V gene is TRBV7-9, the J gene TRBJ1-5; D is uncertain. V was cut by 0 bases and J by 3 bases, with 3 bases left in between. The CDR3 length is 13 residues. In germline, CDR1 is SEHNR, CDR2 FQNEAQ (reference sequence). The CDR3 DNA reads as TGTGCCAGCAGCTTAGCGACCAATCAGCCCCAGCATTTT. Amino acids: CASSLATNQPQHF.

This chain uses TRBV5-1 with TRBJ2-3; TRBD1 or TRBD2 may be the D gene (5 bases each). CDR1 is SGHRS, CDR2 YFSETQ, per germline. The CDR3 runs 15 residues. V lost 6 bases, J lost 0 bases, and 14 bases lay in between. CDR3 DNA: TGCGCCAGCACCTTCAGGGACGCTAGCACAGATACGCAGTATTTT. The encoded protein is CASTFRDASTDTQYF.

This clonotype was counted a few times. This chain links TRBV24-1 with TRBJ2-3; 8 positions match TRBD1. This CDR3 is built from 16 residues. Germline V gene lookup returns CDR1 KGHDR and CDR2 SFDVKD. V lost 4 bases and J lost 3; bases outside the gene matches: 8. The CDR3 protein is CATSDWAQGATDTQYF. Written as DNA, the CDR3 is TGTGCCACCAGTGACTGGGCGCAGGGGGCTACAGATACGCAGTATTTT.

The table lists this clonotype with many counts. CDR3 sequence reads: CASSGREGQKADTQYF. Written as DNA, the CDR3 is TGCGCCAGCAGCGGGCGGGAGGGCCAGAAAGCAGATACGCAGTATTTT. The chain recombines TRBV5-1 with TRBJ2-3, with 9 bases matching TRBD2. The germline CDR1 and CDR2 sequences are SGHRS and YFSETQ. The trim removed 4 bases at V and 4 bases at J, leaving 10 bases unmatched. The CDR3 is 16 residues long. The entire variable domain, with the rest obtained from reference TRBV5-1 and TRBJ2-3, is as follows: KAGVTQTPRYLIKTRGQQVTLSCSPISGHRSVSWYQQTPGQGLQFLFEYFSETQRNKGNFPGRFSGRQFSNSRSEMNVSTLELGDSALYLCASSGREGQKADTQYFGPGTRLTVL.

This clonotype has a handful of counts. This chain connects TRBV29-1 to TRBJ2-2; D remains unclear. There are 13 residues in the CDR3. Per germline, CDR1 SQVTM and CDR2 ANQGSEA. V lost 5 bases and J 1 base, leaving 8 bases between the germline ends. The CDR3 coding sequence is TGCAGCGTTTGGGCCGGGAACACCGGGGAGCTGTTTTTT. Its protein product is CSVWAGNTGELFF.

This clonotype was detected only a few times. The gene calls are TRBV5-4 and TRBJ2-7; TRBD2 matches at 8 bases. The CDR3 loop spans 14 amino acids. Losses at the gene ends were 0 bases for V and 4 bases for J; bases not matched to a gene: 3. The germline CDR1 and CDR2 sequences are SGHNT and YYREEE (reference sequence). The CDR3 protein is CASSLEPSGYEQYF. CDR3 sequence (DNA): TGTGCCAGCAGCTTGGAGCCTAGCGGGTACGAGCAGTACTTC.

The chain joins TRBV12-3 or TRBV12-4 to TRBJ2-7; tentatively, D is TRBD1 (6 bases). V gave up 1 base and J gave up 1 base, with 11 bases separating them. The CDR3 runs 15 residues. The chain's CDR3 is CASSLDWTESYEQYF. As DNA, the CDR3 is TGTGCCAGCAGTTTAGACTGGACAGAGTCCTACGAGCAGTACTTC.

This clonotype turned up a few times. The V gene is TRBV11-2, the J gene TRBJ1-3; tentative D call: TRBD1 (5 bases). This CDR3 has 18 amino acids. V lost 2 bases, J lost 0 bases, and 17 bases lay in between. Germline CDR1 is SGHAT and CDR2 is FQNNGV. The CDR3 DNA reads TGTGCCAGCAGCTTAAGGGCCCGGGGCGCCCTCTCTGGAAACACCATATATTTT. It yields the protein CASSLRARGALSGNTIYF.

This clonotype was seen a few times. This sequence joins TRBV5-1 and TRBJ2-4; D perhaps matches TRBD2 (6 bases). The CDR3 length is 12 residues. The V and J ends lost 2 bases and 9 bases respectively, with 9 bases between them. CDR1 is SGHRS, CDR2 YFSETQ, per germline. Here the CDR3 DNA reads TGCGCCAGCAGCTTCGGGGGAATCATTCAGTACTTC. Its translation is CASSFGGIIQYF.

The chain employs TRBV20-1 and TRBJ2-3, with TRBD2 as a possible D gene (5 bases). Germline V gene lookup returns CDR1 DFQATT and CDR2 SNEGSKA (reference sequence). The CDR3 extends over 13 amino acids. Trimming stripped 3 bases from V and 3 bases from J, with 10 bases between. CDR3 protein: CSARGWETDTQYF. The CDR3 DNA follows: TGCAGTGCTAGGGGGTGGGAGACAGATACGCAGTATTTT.

V is TRBV20-1 and J is TRBJ2-5, with D perhaps matching TRBD2 (5 bases). V was shortened by 1 base and J by 4 bases, with 16 bases between the two germline ends. The V gene's germline CDR1 is DFQATT and CDR2 SNEGSKA (reference sequence). The CDR3 spans 15 residues. The CDR3 region is CSARASEGRGETQYF. The CDR3 region has the DNA TGCAGTGCTAGAGCGTCCGAAGGCCGGGGAGAGACCCAGTACTTC.

This clonotype was recorded at least ten times. The chain is built from TRBV5-1 and TRBJ2-1; TRBD1 or TRBD2 may be the D gene (5 bases each). V lost 0 bases, J lost 0 bases, and 10 bases lay in between. Germline V gene sequence: CDR1 SGHRS, CDR2 YFSETQ. The length of the CDR3 is 16 residues. This CDR3 reads CASSLAGTSSYNEQFF. The CDR3 region has the DNA TGCGCCAGCAGCTTGGCCGGGACCAGCTCCTACAATGAGCAGTTCTTC.